This TCR beta chain was profiled in a study of response to subunit inactivated influenza vaccine. The CDR3 length is 15 residues. Germline CDR1 and CDR2: LGHDT and YNNKEL (reference sequence). V was clipped by 1 base and J by 4 bases; unmatched bases: 4. In regard to this clonotype: What it binds is unknown.

Each CDR3 protein is one row after TCRdb ran MiXCR on the RT-PCR reads. Among about 520,000 distinct CDR3 sequences, approximately 6.9% were seen once, and the ten largest hold around 13%. Study-level points and caveats: Only a handful of new T cells, the authors suggested, are recruited with each seasonal influenza vaccination.

The chain recombines TRBV3-1 with TRBJ1-2, with 9 bases lining up with TRBD1. The sample in question was PBMCs from blood, obtained roughly 24 months after vaccination. The sequence derives from a man between 50 and 69 years old who received an inactivated influenza vaccine. The CDR3 is CASSQVGTGSYGYTF. In DNA, the CDR3 is TGTGCCAGCAGCCAAGTGGGGACAGGGAGCTATGGCTACACCTTC.